This passage covers 3 T cell receptor beta chains from one sample sequenced in a study of OX40 agonist ivuxolimab in advanced cancers. Assay: immunoSEQ multiplex PCR; the TCRdb copy retains only in-frame clones and omits some. Here the sample spans some 20,000 clones, under 90% being singletons. Here the sequenced sample was CD4+ or CD8+ T cells sorted from blood, taken in a trial of the OX40 agonist ivuxolimab. These TCRs come from an adult with an advanced solid tumor such as melanoma, head and neck, liver or kidney cancer.

The chain recombines TRBV18 with TRBJ2-5; the match to TRBD1 covers 7 bases. In germline, CDR1 is KGHSH, CDR2 LQKENI. The V gene end was trimmed by 4 bases and the J gene end by 1 base; junction bases not matched to a gene: 0. The CDR3 is 13 amino acids. For the CDR3, the DNA is TGTGCCAGCTCACGGGACAGCCAAGAGACCCAGTACTTC. Encoded protein: CASSRDSQETQYF.

The rearrangement uses TRBV6-6 and TRBJ2-3, with D perhaps TRBD2 (6 bases). The CDR3 length is 15 residues. V was shortened by 2 bases and J by 1 base, with 10 bases between the two germline ends. The germline V gene encodes CDR1 MNHNY and CDR2 SVGAGI (reference sequence). The CDR3 is CASSYGGAGTDTQYF. The CDR3 DNA sequence: TGTGCCAGCAGTTACGGAGGGGCGGGCACAGATACGCAGTATTTT.

This clone has just one count. The V call is TRBV7-8, the J call TRBJ2-2; a possible D gene is TRBD2 (6 bases). The germline V and J ends were trimmed by 7 bases and 1 base, with 10 bases remaining between them. The germline CDR1 and CDR2 sequences are SGHVS and FQNEAQ. This CDR3 is built from 14 residues. DNA of the CDR3: TGTGCCAGCAAAAACGGGGGGAACACCGGGGAGCTGTTTTTT. Protein sequence: CASKNGGNTGELFF.